The source of this T cell receptor (beta chain) is a study of cytomegalovirus exposure and HLA in healthy donors. Overall study context: A data release that came early held approximately 85 million unique TCRs from HLA-typed donors.

CDR3 length: 15 residues. CDR1 is MDHEN and CDR2 is SYDVKM in the germline V gene. V lost 8 bases, J lost 6 bases, and 23 bases lay in between. PCR employed 60 Vbeta and 13 Jbeta primers. Sequencing was performed with immunoSEQ multiplex PCR; in TCRdb, only in-frame clones are kept and a portion is missing. The sample lists about 180,000 clones; 82% were seen once. The sequence was collected from a man in his forties or fifties in good health and CMV-seronegative. The source material was PBMCs. This chain links TRBV28 with TRBJ2-7; D is possibly TRBD2 (6 bases). CDR3 sequence reads: CASSLGGSQRSEQYF. CDR3 nucleotides: TGTGCCAGCTCTCTTGGAGGGAGTCAGAGGTCCGAGCAGTACTTC. Filled out from reference TRBV28 and TRBJ2-7, the complete variable domain reads DVKVTQSSRYLVKRTGEKVFLECVQDMDHENMFWYRQDPGLGLRLIYFSYDVKMKEKGDIPEGYSVSREKKERFSLILESASTNQTSMYLCASSLGGSQRSEQYFGPGTRLTVT.